The following is a TCR beta chain sequence with its context. It lacks a known antigen. The input lacks base qualities; no much larger clone sits a single base away. The sample originates from a study of cytomegalovirus exposure and HLA in healthy donors (dated by TCRdb to 2017 to 2019). Turning to the overall study: An earlier analysis of some 500 of the donors reported about 290 Gb of sequence data and around 110 million unique TCR beta sequences from some 180 million T cells. An early release that covered around 590 HLA-typed donors contained approximately 290 gigabases of sequencing data and 85 million to 100 million unique TCR sequences. The genetic ancestry cluster associated with self-reported Caucasian donors included roughly four fifths of the 350 to 500 genotyped donors. The aim of the study was to test whether cataloging public T cell receptors could identify signatures of past pathogen exposure. Using immunosequencing, the study profiled T cell repertoires from approximately 700 subjects and related those repertoires to cytomegalovirus serostatus. Along with the approximately 600-subject first cohort, a separate validation cohort of approximately 110 different subjects was used. To predict cytomegalovirus infection status, the study combined high-throughput TCR immunosequencing, statistical association of individual TCRs with disease status, and machine learning. In a later analysis, previously published TCR beta repertoires from 500 to 750 donors were re-analyzed and high-resolution HLA genotyping was added so that TCR occurrence patterns could be studied. In the later analysis, no new phenotypic data were used to find candidate immune exposures; instead, reliance was placed on TCR beta sequences and their occurrence across donors. An earlier analysis of several hundred of the donors applied high-throughput TCR beta sequencing to assess whether each TCR beta V gene segment acted as functional or pseudogenic. Donor age, sex, ethnicity and CMV serostatus were compiled alongside the repertoire data. A later genetic analysis used genome-wide SNP genotypes for about 65% of the roughly 700 donors, treating that subset as a discovery cohort. All discovery cohort repertoires had been generated using a single sequencing platform. HLA typing included class I and class II loci at four-digit resolution. The number of donors typed differed by locus, with about 629-630 for A, B, C, DRB1 and DQB1, about 500 for DQA1, over 600 for DPA1, and some 440 for DPB1. Because of strong linkage in the cohort, 5 or 6 DR-DQ haplotypes were treated as single units for association and clustering. Across 398 genotyped donors of the cohort, an average of roughly 250,000 unique TCR beta nucleotide sequences per donor were sequenced, and about a sixth of those sequences were non-productive. The research as a whole found: Correlated functional status among segregating V segments might reflect linkage disequilibrium, but an unknown experimental factor could not be ruled out. Strong co-occurrence of HLA alleles, especially DR and DQ, made assigning TCR associations to individual alleles difficult. According to a later analysis, TCR association rates differed among HLA loci, with DRB1 alleles showing the most associated TCRs and HLA-C alleles showing the fewest. Immune exposure information for the cohort was limited to CMV serostatus. A further reported finding was that TCR beta sequences accurately predicted the HLA-A and HLA-B alleles for most subjects in the first cohort. Because HLA typing was unavailable for some donors at each locus, only the typed subset was used in association tests. Most CMV-associated TCR beta chains appeared to be HLA-restricted in a later analysis, and the HLA associations seemed to be driven largely by CMV exposure. The earlier analysis of 587 of the donors excluded roughly 17 rarely observed V segments, including chromosome 9 orphons, because counts were too low. The presence/absence analyses assumed that sequencing depth was roughly uniform across donors, and that assumption may not be true. In vitro tests confirmed that three of the cytomegalovirus-associated TCR beta chains recognize cytomegalovirus antigens. In a later analysis, some 17,000 TCR beta sequences were associated with specific HLA alleles at a false discovery rate of 0.05. A later genetic analysis associated a missense DCLRE1C variant with V-gene and J-gene trimming of TCR beta chains, and an independent cohort replicated the association. The sequencing pipeline was judged likely to have produced a cluster of highly shared sequence variants as a technical artifact. It was suggested by the authors that the approach could potentially be generalized to other disease states and immunological phenotypes. According to a later analysis, parvovirus B19, influenza, CMV and Epstein-Barr virus appeared linked to several top co-occurrence clusters. In both the original and validation cohorts, the classifier was reported to diagnose cytomegalovirus status with high specificity and sensitivity. Some IMGT-functional V segments, including TRBV6-2 and TRBV6-3, could not be distinguished by the 87-base-pair reads and were therefore excluded. In the study, about 150 TCR beta chains were listed as associated with cytomegalovirus. Only TCR beta chains were sequenced in this cohort, and the absence of alpha or paired-chain data limited detectable features. According to a later genetic analysis, donors in an Asian-associated ancestry cluster had fewer N-insertions in productive TCRs than the roughly 670-donor mean. An earlier analysis of around 600 of the donors showed that most TCR beta V segments appeared in productive rearrangements either about 90% or about 30% of the time, which broadly matched IMGT annotations. Most TCR sequences were observed very rarely across donors, whereas some public TCRs were present in many individuals. In a later analysis, HLA-associated TCR beta chains were found to be more clonally expanded and to have lower generation probabilities than equally common non-associated chains.

Libraries were constructed by the immunoSEQ multiplex PCR assay. A mixture of 60 forward primers for TCR Vbeta segments and 13 reverse primers for TCR Jbeta segments was used in the multiplex PCR. A multiplex PCR assay on genomic DNA amplified the CDR3 region of rearranged TCR beta genes. The Illumina HiSeq System was used to sequence the amplified TCR beta libraries as 87-base-pair reads. Processing in the source paper ran as follows. Across the 670 or so repertoires, a later analysis counted approximately 83 million unique TCR beta chains, around 11 million of which were shared by at least two donors. A nearest-neighbor algorithm error-corrected the raw reads and collapsed the reads into unique sequences, merging closely related sequences to remove PCR and sequencing errors. V, D and J gene segments were assigned by aligning CDR3 sequences to IMGT reference sequences. Each retained sequence needed at least a six-nucleotide match to both a V gene segment and a J gene segment. Rearrangements were classified as productive when the CDR3 lacked stop codons and remained in frame with V and J, and all other rearrangements were classified as non-productive. Following IMGT convention, CDR3 was defined as the stretch from the second conserved V-encoded cysteine to the conserved J-encoded phenylalanine. The earlier analysis of roughly 590 of the donors excluded any sequence lacking an unambiguous match to a single V gene segment. In an earlier analysis of more than 500 of the donors, a V segment was called functional when productive rearrangements were above 56.7%, and segregating when the standard deviation between donors exceeded 5%. A statistical classification framework was developed to diagnose cytomegalovirus status using the catalog of TCR beta chain sequences. V and J gene assignment, in a later analysis, came from comparing TCR nucleotide sequences with IMGT/GENE-DB human TR gene sequences. A later analysis assigned CDR3 sequences and most-parsimonious VDJ recombination scenarios with the TCRdist pipeline. In a later analysis, each TCR beta chain was defined by its CDR3 amino acid sequence together with its V-gene family, and reads lacking a unique V-gene family were excluded. As a way to deal with suspected cross-contamination and a sequencing artifact, a later analysis dropped nearly 600 nucleotide sequences that were highly shared and had low generation probability. In a later analysis, a clonal expansion index for each public chain was calculated from normalized within-repertoire ranks of inferred template counts. A later analysis computed generation probabilities with a VDJ recombination model fitted to out-of-frame rearrangements, and checked the results against IGoR. A later analysis scored TCR-TCR, TCR-HLA and TCR-CMV co-occurrence with hypergeometric tests, applying a repertoire-size bias correction to TCR pairs. False discovery rates were estimated in a later analysis by permuting HLA or CMV assignments 20 times. A later analysis grouped co-occurring TCRs with DBSCAN, adding TCRdist sequence similarity when clustering within HLA-allele-positive subsets. Co-occurrence clustering excluded repertoires with fewer than 30,000 or more than 120,000 public chains, plus five with anomalous nucleotide sharing. Sourced from immuneACCESS, this table was stored by TCRdb with only in-frame sequences that have V and J called. A share of the clones is absent; for the studies checked, an unresolved V gene accounts for under half, and the remainder has no known explanation. The V and J calls and clone size come from that table; D and trimming were worked out from the DNA. The sample yields about 190,000 clones; approximately 88% were counted once. Of the sample, approximately 0.26% falls within the top ten clones.

Spanning cysteine to phenylalanine, the CDR3 consists of 15 amino acids. Of the read, only the CDR3 DNA is kept; its 45 bases are in frame from base 1. After removal of 1 base from V and 3 bases from J, the junction retains 5 bases not matched to a gene. CDR1 SGHAT and CDR2 FQNNGV were looked up in the germline V gene. The cohort consisted of approximately 670 healthy bone marrow donors. Cohort members were all nominally healthy when sampled, although unrecorded immune exposures were likely present. The donor was CMV seronegative and belonged to the group of roughly 330 seronegative cohort members. Each donor provided a peripheral blood sample, and peripheral blood mononuclear cells were used for TCR beta sequencing. Genomic DNA extraction from the blood cell samples was performed with the Qiagen DNeasy Blood Extraction Kit.

The clonotype was recovered from a boy aged 5-17 years in good health and CMV-seronegative. The chain is assembled from TRBV11-2 and TRBJ2-7; 8 bases in between match TRBD1. The sample was PBMCs. In nucleotides, the sequence is TGTGCCAGCAGCTTAGGCAGGGGGCAAGTCTACGAGCAGTACTTC. This translates into CASSLGRGQVYEQYF. Where the CDR3 stops, the reference TRBV11-2 and TRBJ2-7 genes take over; the full variable domain is EAGVAQSPRYKIIEKRQSVAFWCNPISGHATLYWYQQILGQGPKLLIQFQNNGVVDDSQLPKDRFSAERLKGVDSTLKIQPAKLEDSAVYLCASSLGRGQVYEQYFGPGTRLTVT.